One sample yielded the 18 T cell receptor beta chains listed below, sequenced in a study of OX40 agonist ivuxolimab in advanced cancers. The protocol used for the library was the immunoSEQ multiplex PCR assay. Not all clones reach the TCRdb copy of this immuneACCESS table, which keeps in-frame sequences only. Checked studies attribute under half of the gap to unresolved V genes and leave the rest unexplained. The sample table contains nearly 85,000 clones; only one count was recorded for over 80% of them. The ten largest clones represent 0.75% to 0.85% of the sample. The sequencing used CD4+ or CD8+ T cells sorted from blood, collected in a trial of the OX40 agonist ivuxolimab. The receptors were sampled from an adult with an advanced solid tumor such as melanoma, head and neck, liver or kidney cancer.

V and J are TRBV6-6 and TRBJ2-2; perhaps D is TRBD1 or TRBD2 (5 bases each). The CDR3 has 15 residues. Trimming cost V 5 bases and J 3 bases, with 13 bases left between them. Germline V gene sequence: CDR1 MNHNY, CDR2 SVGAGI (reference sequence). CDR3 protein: CASSTRDQYTGELFF. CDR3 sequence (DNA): TGTGCCAGCAGTACCCGGGACCAATACACCGGGGAGCTGTTTTTT.

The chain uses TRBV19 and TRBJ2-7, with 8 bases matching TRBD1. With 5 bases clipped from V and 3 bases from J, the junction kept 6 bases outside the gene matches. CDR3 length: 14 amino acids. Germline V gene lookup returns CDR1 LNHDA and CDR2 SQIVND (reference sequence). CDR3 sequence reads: CASSPLGQGYEQYF. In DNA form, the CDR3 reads TGTGCCAGTAGTCCTCTAGGACAGGGCTACGAGCAGTACTTC.

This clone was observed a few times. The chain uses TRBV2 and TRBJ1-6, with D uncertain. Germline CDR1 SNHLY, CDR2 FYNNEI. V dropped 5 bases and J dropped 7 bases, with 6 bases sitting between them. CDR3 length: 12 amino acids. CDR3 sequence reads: CASSHQNSPLHF. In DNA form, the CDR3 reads TGTGCCAGCAGTCACCAAAATTCACCCCTCCACTTT.

Here the CDR3 reads CASSLTDRNTEAFF. The CDR3 DNA is TGTGCCAGCAGCCTCACCGACCGGAACACTGAAGCTTTCTTT. This chain uses TRBV13 with TRBJ1-1, with D unresolved. Trimming cost V 5 bases and J 1 base, with 11 bases left between them. Germline CDR1 and CDR2: PRHDT and FYEKMQ (reference sequence). The CDR3 has 14 residues.

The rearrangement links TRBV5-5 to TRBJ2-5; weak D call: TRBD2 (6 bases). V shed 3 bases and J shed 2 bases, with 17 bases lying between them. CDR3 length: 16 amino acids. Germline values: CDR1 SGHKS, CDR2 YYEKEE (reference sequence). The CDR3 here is CASSSLGRGYQETQYF. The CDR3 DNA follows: TGTGCCAGCAGCTCTCTGGGACGGGGGTATCAAGAGACCCAGTACTTC.

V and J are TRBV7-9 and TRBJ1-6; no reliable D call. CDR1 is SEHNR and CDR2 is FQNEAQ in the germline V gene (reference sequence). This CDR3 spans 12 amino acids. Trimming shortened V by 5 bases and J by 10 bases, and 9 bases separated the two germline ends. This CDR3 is CASSPGGSPLHF. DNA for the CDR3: TGTGCCAGCAGCCCGGGAGGGTCACCCCTCCACTTT.

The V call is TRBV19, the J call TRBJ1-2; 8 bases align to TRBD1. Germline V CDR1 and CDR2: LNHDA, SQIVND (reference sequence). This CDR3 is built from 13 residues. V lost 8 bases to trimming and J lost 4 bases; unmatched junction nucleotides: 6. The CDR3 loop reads CASGTGQSYGYTF. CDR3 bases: TGTGCCAGTGGGACAGGTCAATCCTATGGCTACACCTTC. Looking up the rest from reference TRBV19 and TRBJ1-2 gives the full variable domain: DGGITQSPKYLFRKEGQNVTLSCEQNLNHDAMYWYRQDPGQGLRLIYYSQIVNDFQKGDIAEGYSVSREKKESFPLTVTSAQKNPTAFYLCASGTGQSYGYTFGSGTRLTVV.

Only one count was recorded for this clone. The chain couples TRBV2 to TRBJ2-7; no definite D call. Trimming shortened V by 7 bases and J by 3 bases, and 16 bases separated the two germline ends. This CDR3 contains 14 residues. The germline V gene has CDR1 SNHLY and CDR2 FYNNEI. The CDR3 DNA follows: TGTGCCAGCAACGGTGCGTCCAGTGGCTACGAGCAGTACTTC. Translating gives CASNGASSGYEQYF.

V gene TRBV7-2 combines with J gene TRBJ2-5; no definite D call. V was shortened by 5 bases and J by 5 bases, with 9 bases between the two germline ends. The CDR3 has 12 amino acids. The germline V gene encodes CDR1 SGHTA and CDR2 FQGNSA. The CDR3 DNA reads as TGTGCCAGCAGCCCGCTGCGGGAGACCCAGTACTTC. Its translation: CASSPLRETQYF.

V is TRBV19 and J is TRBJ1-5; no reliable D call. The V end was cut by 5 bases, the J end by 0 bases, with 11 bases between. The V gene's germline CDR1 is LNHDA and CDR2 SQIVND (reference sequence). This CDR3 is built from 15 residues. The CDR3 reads CASSYSLASNQPQHF. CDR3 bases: TGTGCCAGTAGTTATTCTTTGGCTAGCAATCAGCCCCAGCATTTT. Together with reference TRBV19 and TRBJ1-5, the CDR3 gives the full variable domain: DGGITQSPKYLFRKEGQNVTLSCEQNLNHDAMYWYRQDPGQGLRLIYYSQIVNDFQKGDIAEGYSVSREKKESFPLTVTSAQKNPTAFYLCASSYSLASNQPQHFGDGTRLSIL.

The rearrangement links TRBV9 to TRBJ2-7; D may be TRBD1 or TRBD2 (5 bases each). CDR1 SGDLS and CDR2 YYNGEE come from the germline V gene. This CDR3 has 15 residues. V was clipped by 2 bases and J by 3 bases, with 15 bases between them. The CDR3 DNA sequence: TGTGCCAGCAGCGTCACCGGGACCGCCATCTACGAGCAGTACTTC. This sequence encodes CASSVTGTAIYEQYF.

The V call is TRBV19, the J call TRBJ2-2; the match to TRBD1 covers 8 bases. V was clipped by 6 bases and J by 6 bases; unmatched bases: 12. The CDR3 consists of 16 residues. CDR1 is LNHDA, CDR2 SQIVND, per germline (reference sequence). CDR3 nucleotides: TGTGCCAGTAGACCATGGCAGGGGGCCCTGGCCGGGGAGCTGTTTTTT. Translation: CASRPWQGALAGELFF.

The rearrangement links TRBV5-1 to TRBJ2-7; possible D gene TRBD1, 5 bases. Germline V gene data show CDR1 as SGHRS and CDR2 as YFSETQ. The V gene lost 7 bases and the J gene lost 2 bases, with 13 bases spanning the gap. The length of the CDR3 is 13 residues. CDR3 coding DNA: TGCGCCAGCTCAGAGGACACAACCTACGAGCAGTACTTC. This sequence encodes CASSEDTTYEQYF.

CDR3 nucleotide sequence: TGCGCCAGCAGCCCCGGGACAGGGGGGACCTACGAGCAGTACTTC. Translating gives CASSPGTGGTYEQYF. V is TRBV4-1 and J is TRBJ2-7, with TRBD1 matching over 11 bases. This CDR3 contains 15 residues. V dropped 4 bases and J dropped 2; count of bases not matched to a gene: 4. The germline V gene has CDR1 MGHRA and CDR2 YSYEKL.

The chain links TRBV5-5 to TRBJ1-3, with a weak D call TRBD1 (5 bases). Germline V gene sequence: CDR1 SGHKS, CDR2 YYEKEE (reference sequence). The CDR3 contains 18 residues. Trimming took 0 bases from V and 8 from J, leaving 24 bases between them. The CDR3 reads CASSLADRGTFAWDTIYF. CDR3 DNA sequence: TGTGCCAGCAGCTTGGCCGATAGGGGAACATTTGCCTGGGACACCATATATTTT.

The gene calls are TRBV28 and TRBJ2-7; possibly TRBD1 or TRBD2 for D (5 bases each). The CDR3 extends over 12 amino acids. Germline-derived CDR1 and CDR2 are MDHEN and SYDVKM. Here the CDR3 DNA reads TGTGCAAGTTGGGGGAGCTCCTACGAGCAGTACTTC. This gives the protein CASWGSSYEQYF. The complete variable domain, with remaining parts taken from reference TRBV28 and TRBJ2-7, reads DVKVTQSSRYLVKRTGEKVFLECVQDMDHENMFWYRQDPGLGLRLIYFSYDVKMKEKGDIPEGYSVSREKKERFSLILESASTNQTSMYLCASWGSSYEQYFGPGTRLTVT.

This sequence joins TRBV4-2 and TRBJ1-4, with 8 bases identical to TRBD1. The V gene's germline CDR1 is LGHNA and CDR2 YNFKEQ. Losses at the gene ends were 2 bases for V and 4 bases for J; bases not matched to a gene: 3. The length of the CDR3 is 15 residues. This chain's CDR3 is CASSQPDRDNEKLFF. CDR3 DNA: TGTGCCAGCAGCCAACCGGACAGGGATAATGAAAAACTGTTTTTT.

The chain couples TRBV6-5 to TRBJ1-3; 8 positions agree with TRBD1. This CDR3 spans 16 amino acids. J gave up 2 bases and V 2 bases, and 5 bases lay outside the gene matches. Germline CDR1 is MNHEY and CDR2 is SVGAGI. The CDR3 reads CASSYGARGPGNTIYF. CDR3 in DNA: TGTGCCAGCAGTTACGGGGCCAGGGGGCCTGGAAACACCATATATTTT.